This TCR beta chain was observed in a study of T cell repertoires in ileal Crohn's disease (dated by TCRdb to 2018 to 2020). Concerning the study at large: The median duration of disease was approximately 8.3 years, and at the time of surgery around 40% of patients were active smokers. All patients had surgery for a complication: stricturing disease in approximately 60% and penetrating disease in about 40%. About half of the patients received postoperative therapy: over nine received thiopurines and 15 to 20 received anti-TNF agents. Biopsies taken from the inflamed portion of the ileum in the surgical resection specimen were designated as M0 samples. For commercial TCRB immunosequencing, approximately 460 nanograms of biopsy DNA were submitted for each sample. TCR repertoire analysis was done in some 60 Crohn's disease patients from a prospective multicentre cohort. The study was conducted in parallel with a multicentre cohort that was designed to identify predictors of early endoscopic recurrence following ileocolonic resection. A Rutgeerts score higher than i0 was the definition used for endoscopic postoperative recurrence. A total of 170 or so mucosal samples from some 60 patients were sequenced, collected from several sites on the surgical specimen and at postoperative endoscopy. Study-wide findings and limitations: Compared with CD4 T cells, sorted CD8 T cells held more high-frequency clones, which suggests that the mucosal expansions were mostly CD8. A significantly higher proportion of clonal expansions was observed in active smokers at surgery than in non-smokers (roughly 24% vs 19%, p=0.02). Higher percentages of high-frequency clones at the time of surgery were linked to endoscopic recurrence, and every patient with clonality above 26.8% (18/57) had recurrence. Only a subgroup of patients, of unstated size, had mucosal CD4 and CD8 T cells sorted and sequenced.

Library preparation employed the immunoSEQ multiplex PCR assay. Adaptive Biotechnology amplified the CDR3 regions from genomic DNA with a two-step multiplex PCR designed to control amplification bias. Primers covering every V and J gene segment were used in the first PCR, while barcodes and Illumina adapters were added in the second PCR. An Illumina instrument was used to sequence the CDR3 libraries. The original pipeline was this. Vendor-provided pipelines were combined with custom analysis of raw data in R/Bioconductor under R version 3.3.0. Clonality, which ranges from 0 to 1, was calculated as the inverse of the normalised Shannon entropy across all productive clones. High-frequency clones were defined as the share of the repertoire taken up by the top 100 clones, keeping only clones that passed a 95% confidence test. Repertoire diversity was measured with the Simpson index, and overlap between samples was measured with the Morisita-Horn index. TCRdb obtained this table from immuneACCESS and retained in-frame rearrangements with V and J assigned. These tables miss some clones; where compared with another copy, unresolved V genes account for less than half of the shortfall, and the remainder is unexplained. V, J and clone size are taken as reported in that table, and D and trimming were inferred from the DNA itself. This sample lists 9,500 to 12,000 clones; around 87% were detected once. The ten largest clones capture over 7.5% of the sample.

The time point label corresponds to: inflamed ileum from the surgical specimen. Adults with ileal or ileocolonic Crohn's disease for whom ileocolonic resection was indicated were considered eligible. Whole ileal mucosal biopsies were stored frozen at -80°C before DNA extraction. Genomic DNA was isolated from frozen whole biopsies using a TRizol-based method, and the DNA was quantified with a NanoDrop 2000 spectrophotometer. This clone was seen just once. Its cognate antigen has yet to be identified. There are no base qualities to consult, and no much larger clone falls within one base. The source material was ileal tissue. The receptor was derived from an adult with Crohn's disease.

The CDR3 loop reads CASSLEGPGANVLTF. The DNA reads as follows: TGTGCCAGCAGCCTGGAGGGGCCCGGGGCCAACGTCCTGACTTTC. The rearranged chain carries TRBV5-6 and TRBJ2-6; tentative D gene TRBD2, with 6 bases matching. Including cysteine and phenylalanine, the CDR3 has 15 amino acids. CDR3 DNA is the only sequence kept; it has 45 bases, read in frame from the first base. V drops 4 bases and J drops 4 bases, leaving 12 bases in between. CDR1 and CDR2, per the germline V gene, are SGHDT and YYEEEE. Beyond the CDR3, the reference TRBV5-6 and TRBJ2-6 genes provide the residues; the full variable domain reads: DAGVTQSPTHLIKTRGQQVTLRCSPKSGHDTVSWYQQALGQGPQFIFQYYEEEERQRGNFPDRFSGHQFPNYSSELNVNALLLGDSALYLCASSLEGPGANVLTFGAGSRLTVL.